One sample yielded the 3 T cell receptor beta chains listed below, sequenced in a study of T-cell memory formation after mild COVID-19 (dated by TCRdb to the early 2020s). The method behind the library was 5' RACE. TCRdb shows the sequencer as Illumina NovaSeq 6000. TCRdb reworked the public reads: Q25 trimming with fastp, MiXCR clone assembly, productive beta chains retained. Rows matching on CDR3 protein sequence are summarized as one entry with the most common DNA and genes. Here the sample has 350,000 to 450,000 distinct CDR3 sequences; about 20% occur a single time. The ten largest clones represent about 8.1% of the sample. Sequenced input: PBMCs or a T cell subset sorted from them (not recorded which). The origin of the receptors is an adult woman who had mild COVID-19 (a few samples of this study predate the infection). The sample titles of this study are shuffled in the database, so cell type and time point are left out; the donor was told from shared clones.

This chain joins TRBV5-1 and TRBJ1-1; D unclear. CDR3 length: 15 residues. Germline V gives CDR1 SGHRS, CDR2 YFSETQ. V dropped 0 bases and J dropped 3 bases, with 12 bases sitting between them. CDR3 sequence reads: CASSLGGRTYTEAFF. The CDR3 coding sequence is TGCGCCAGCAGCTTGGGTGGCAGAACATACACTGAAGCTTTCTTT.

The chain recombines TRBV25-1 with TRBJ2-7; TRBD2 is a possible D gene (6 bases). The V gene's germline CDR1 is MGHDK and CDR2 SYGVNS. Deletions cut 4 bases from V and 0 bases from J, with 13 bases between. The CDR3 covers 15 residues. The CDR3: CASSVGGESSYEQYF. The CDR3 DNA follows: TGTGCCAGCAGTGTTGGAGGGGAGAGCTCCTACGAGCAGTACTTC.

V and J are TRBV5-1 and TRBJ2-2; TRBD2 matches 8 bases. CDR3 size: 17 residues. The germline V gene encodes CDR1 SGHRS and CDR2 YFSETQ. V shed 4 bases, J shed 4 bases, and the junction held 12 bases outside the gene matches. Here the CDR3 DNA reads TGCGCCAGCAGCCCCGGTTCTGGGACTAGGGTCACCGGGGAGCTGTTTTTT. As protein: CASSPGSGTRVTGELFF.